This T cell receptor beta chain was recovered during a study of Graves' ophthalmopathy and Graves' hyperthyroidism. Trimming took off 0 bases at V and 3 bases at J, with 10 bases between the two ends. This CDR3 is 14 amino acids long. The germline V gene has CDR1 SGDLS and CDR2 YYNGEE. Study-wide points: Sensitivity reached 55% to 71% and specificity 72.22% when the model predicted ophthalmopathy progression.

RNA transcripts served as template for amplifying TCR beta CDR3 sequences. First-round RT-PCR employed HTBI primers, with a second-round multiplex PCR after it. TCRdb fed the multiplex PCR reads into MiXCR, producing one record per CDR3 protein. The sample contains about 620,000 distinct CDR3 sequences, about a fifth of which appear only once. Regarding this clonotype: Its specificity is unknown.

This TCR was recovered from a woman aged 18-29 years with stable Graves' hyperthyroidism. Some clones in this sample may be carry-over from other donors' samples. The specimen sequenced was peripheral blood. The chain links TRBV9 to TRBJ2-7; no clear D gene. Written as DNA, the CDR3 is TGTGCCAGCAGCGTAGCCGGGTATGACTACGAGCAGTACTTC. Protein: CASSVAGYDYEQYF.